These 16 T cell receptor beta chains originate from one sample sequenced in a study of T cells in localized non-small cell lung cancer. Some clones are missing from TCRdb's copy, which holds only in-frame ones; the method was immunoSEQ multiplex PCR. The sample records about 3,900 clones, around 30% being singletons. The specimen was lung tumor tissue, collected before any cancer treatment. The receptor set was obtained from a male donor aged 60 or over with stage III lung adenocarcinoma.

This chain joins TRBV10-2 and TRBJ2-7; 7 nucleotides align to TRBD1. CDR3 size: 15 residues. V trimming: 6 bases; J trimming: 2 bases; junction bases outside the gene matches: 10. CDR1 WSHSY and CDR2 SAAADI come from the germline V gene. CDR3 in amino acids: CASRGPTGDAYEQYF. The CDR3 DNA is TGCGCCAGCAGGGGCCCTACAGGGGACGCCTACGAGCAGTACTTC.

This clone was seen more than once but under ten times. J is TRBJ2-7 and V is TRBV7-8, with a tentative D call TRBD2 (5 bases). This CDR3 has 13 amino acids. V was clipped by 5 bases and J by 6 bases, with 14 bases between them. Germline assignment: CDR1 SGHVS and CDR2 FQNEAQ. The CDR3 DNA sequence: TGTGCCAGCAGCGCGGGTGCAGGAGGCGAGCAGTACTTC. As protein: CASSAGAGGEQYF.

This sequence joins TRBV28 and TRBJ2-3; D perhaps matches TRBD1 (5 bases). Germline CDR1 reads MDHEN; CDR2 reads SYDVKM. The CDR3 covers 21 residues. Trimming took off 2 bases at V and 3 bases at J, with 30 bases between the two ends. The CDR3 loop reads CASSLPWTFLSPAKRTDTQYF. CDR3 bases: TGTGCCAGCAGTTTACCCTGGACATTTCTTTCCCCCGCCAAAAGGACAGATACGCAGTATTTT.

V and J are TRBV19 and TRBJ2-7, with TRBD2 identical over 7 bases. There are 12 residues in the CDR3. After removal of 3 bases from V and 6 bases from J, the junction contained 2 bases not matched to a gene. Germline V gene data show CDR1 as LNHDA and CDR2 as SQIVND (reference sequence). In nucleotides, the CDR3 is TGTGCCAGTAGTATCGGCGGGAGCGAGCAGTACTTC. This translates into CASSIGGSEQYF.

This clone was seen more than once but under ten times. V gene TRBV9 combines with J gene TRBJ2-1, with D tentatively TRBD1 or TRBD2 (5 bases each). Germline CDR1 reads SGDLS; CDR2 reads YYNGEE. The CDR3 runs 16 residues. V lost 0 bases and J 6 bases, leaving 16 bases between the germline ends. CDR3 residues: CASSVGVGVAGNEQFF. CDR3 in DNA: TGTGCCAGCAGCGTAGGGGTAGGGGTTGCGGGCAATGAGCAGTTCTTC.

The chain combines TRBV5-1 with TRBJ1-2; TRBD1 matches at 10 bases. The germline gives CDR1 SGHRS, CDR2 YFSETQ. The CDR3 runs to 14 residues. Trimming at V came to 0 bases and at J to 4 bases, leaving 0 bases not matched to a gene. DNA of the CDR3: TGCGCCAGCAGCTTGGGGACAGGGGGCTATGGCTACACCTTC. Its translation: CASSLGTGGYGYTF.

This clone is medium-sized within its sample. The rearrangement links TRBV11-3 to TRBJ2-2, with 11 positions matching TRBD2. CDR1 is SGHNT, CDR2 YENEEA, per germline. The CDR3 length is 15 residues. V shed 5 bases, J shed 3 bases, and the junction held 2 bases outside the gene matches. Written as DNA, the CDR3 is TGTGCCAGCAGCCCACTAGCGGGGGACACCGGGGAGCTGTTTTTT. It encodes CASSPLAGDTGELFF.

The gene calls are TRBV2 and TRBJ2-3, with 8 bases identical to TRBD2. The CDR3 is 15 amino acids. Germline V gene lookup returns CDR1 SNHLY and CDR2 FYNNEI. The V segment lost 5 bases and the J segment 4 bases; nucleotides outside the gene matches: 8. The CDR3 region is CASSNRGGRADTQYF. DNA for the CDR3: TGTGCCAGCAGTAACCGGGGGGGGAGGGCAGATACGCAGTATTTT.

The gene calls are TRBV19 and TRBJ2-3; TRBD2 aligns across 9 bases. The V gene end was trimmed by 5 bases and the J gene end by 4 bases; junction bases not matched to a gene: 10. The CDR3 extends over 16 amino acids. The V gene's germline CDR1 is LNHDA and CDR2 SQIVND (reference sequence). The CDR3 region has the DNA TGTGCCAGTAGTGCGGGCGGGGGGGCAAGGGCAGATACGCAGTATTTT. It yields the protein CASSAGGGARADTQYF.

By share, this clone counts as medium-sized. V gene TRBV11-3 combines with J gene TRBJ2-6, with 8 bases fitting TRBD1. Germline CDR1 reads SGHNT; CDR2 reads YENEEA. There are 17 residues in the CDR3. The J segment lost 3 bases and the V segment lost 5 bases, leaving 9 bases of the junction unmatched. The CDR3 region is CASSPNDRGFGANVLTF. In DNA form, the CDR3 reads TGTGCCAGCAGCCCTAACGACAGGGGCTTTGGGGCCAACGTCCTGACTTTC.

The table lists this clone with a few counts. The V gene is TRBV9, the J gene TRBJ1-1; D is unclear. V lost 5 bases, J lost 1 base, and 9 bases lay in between. The length of the CDR3 is 13 residues. The germline V gene has CDR1 SGDLS and CDR2 YYNGEE. DNA of the CDR3: TGTGCCAGCAGTGCACAGCGGAACACTGAAGCTTTCTTT. This translates into CASSAQRNTEAFF.

The CDR3 reads CASSGDKGVAEAFF. The CDR3 DNA sequence: TGTGCCAGCAGTGGCGACAAGGGGGTAGCTGAAGCTTTCTTT. V usage is TRBV27 and J usage is TRBJ1-1, with D possibly TRBD1 on 6 matching bases. The ends were cut back, 5 bases at V and 6 bases at J, with 16 bases in the middle. The CDR3 loop spans 14 amino acids. Germline V lookup: CDR1 MNHEY, CDR2 SMNVEV (reference sequence).

Judged by abundance, this clone is medium-sized (0.01 to 0.1%). The chain recombines TRBV11-3 with TRBJ2-3, with D tentatively TRBD2 (6 bases). Germline CDR1 reads SGHNT; CDR2 reads YENEEA. V was clipped by 5 bases and J by 5 bases, with 14 bases between them. This CDR3 is built from 14 residues. CDR3 nucleotides: TGTGCCAGCAGCGGCGGGGAGATTTTAGATACGCAGTATTTT. Protein product: CASSGGEILDTQYF.

This clone has just a few counts. The rearrangement joins TRBV6-9 to TRBJ2-7; perhaps TRBD1 as D (5 bases). The CDR3 is made up of 11 amino acids. The germline gives CDR1 MNHGY, CDR2 SVAAGI. Trimming cost V 4 bases and J 5 bases, with 6 bases left between them. CDR3 nucleotide sequence: TGTGCCAGCAGTTTAGGGGACGAGCAGTACTTC. Its protein is CASSLGDEQYF.

The chain has TRBV19 and TRBJ1-5, with 9 positions matching TRBD1. Trimming removed 0 bases from V and 0 bases from J; junction bases left unmatched: 9. Germline CDR1 and CDR2: LNHDA and SQIVND (reference sequence). This CDR3 has 19 residues. The DNA for the CDR3 is TGTGCCAGTAGTATAGAGGGAGGGACAGGGATAACTAGCAATCAGCCCCAGCATTTT. It is translated as CASSIEGGTGITSNQPQHF.

Here the CDR3 DNA reads TGTGCCAGCAGCTACTTACAGGGGGCTAACTACGAGCAGTACTTC. It codes for CASSYLQGANYEQYF. This chain joins TRBV7-5 and TRBJ2-7; the table gives TRBD1 as D, unverified against the DNA. TRBV7-5 is recorded as a pseudogene. The CDR3 length is 15 residues.